Sequencing of this T cell receptor (beta chain) was carried out in a study of shared clonotypes between healthy human individuals. Sequenced by immunoSEQ multiplex PCR; TCRdb stores in-frame clones only, minus some. The sample carries under 600,000 clones, about 80% recorded once. This CDR3 contains 13 residues. The germline V gene has CDR1 LNHDA and CDR2 SQIVND (reference sequence). V gave up 3 bases and J gave up 5 bases; unmatched junction bases: 3. This rearrangement joins TRBV19 to TRBJ2-5, with 7 bases aligning to TRBD1. Sequencing used PBMCs. The clonotype originates from a woman between 40 and 50 years old in good health. Some clones in this sample may be carry-over from other donors' samples. The CDR3 region is CASSMGRGETQYF. The DNA of the CDR3 is TGTGCCAGTAGTATGGGCAGGGGGGAGACCCAGTACTTC.